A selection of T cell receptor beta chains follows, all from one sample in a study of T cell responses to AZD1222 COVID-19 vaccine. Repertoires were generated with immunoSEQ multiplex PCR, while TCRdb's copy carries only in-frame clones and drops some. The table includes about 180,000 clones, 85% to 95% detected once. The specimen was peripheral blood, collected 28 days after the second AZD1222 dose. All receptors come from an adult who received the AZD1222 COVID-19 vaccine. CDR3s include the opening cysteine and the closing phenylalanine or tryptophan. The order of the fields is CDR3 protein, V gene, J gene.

CDR3 protein: CASSGGALETQYF
V gene: TRBV5-1
J gene: TRBJ2-5

CDR3 protein: CATKTGVRDGYTF
V gene: TRBV24-1
J gene: TRBJ1-2

CDR3 protein: CASSTGSGNQPQHF
V gene: TRBV7-2
J gene: TRBJ1-5

CDR3 protein: CASSPLGPTGYNSPLHF
V gene: TRBV4-1
J gene: TRBJ1-6

CDR3 protein: CASSLETGINSPLHF
V gene: TRBV5-1
J gene: TRBJ1-6

CDR3 protein: CSADRVLSGYTF
V gene: TRBV29-1
J gene: TRBJ1-2

CDR3 protein: CASSLGGEGYNEQFF
V gene: TRBV27
J gene: TRBJ2-1

CDR3 protein: CASSDIAGVLNEQFF
V gene: TRBV10-2
J gene: TRBJ2-1

CDR3 protein: CASSLWTSGSTDTQYF
V gene: TRBV5-4
J gene: TRBJ2-3

CDR3 protein: CAWSTGERGYTF
V gene: TRBV30
J gene: TRBJ1-2

CDR3 protein: CASSKAPGSSPLHF
V gene: TRBV21-1
J gene: TRBJ1-6

CDR3 protein: CASSQGQGPEKLFF
V gene: TRBV7-9
J gene: TRBJ1-4

CDR3 protein: CASSPGGTVANYGYTF
V gene: TRBV5-4
J gene: TRBJ1-2

CDR3 protein: CASSLSGSSGHNEQFF
V gene: TRBV27
J gene: TRBJ2-1

CDR3 protein: CASSQGTRGTEAFF
V gene: TRBV3-1/TRBV3-2
J gene: TRBJ1-1

CDR3 protein: CSAGRQSSYEQYF
V gene: TRBV29-1
J gene: TRBJ2-7

CDR3 protein: CASSSQDGNTYEQYF
V gene: TRBV18
J gene: TRBJ2-7

CDR3 protein: CASSLPAGPSTF
V gene: TRBV28
J gene: TRBJ1-2

CDR3 protein: CASSPSGGSLRDGYTF
V gene: TRBV18
J gene: TRBJ1-2

CDR3 protein: CASSQGEQETQYF
V gene: TRBV6-5
J gene: TRBJ2-5

CDR3 protein: CASSPGGLSTGELFF
V gene: TRBV5-4
J gene: TRBJ2-2

CDR3 protein: CSASSRDTQYF
V gene: TRBV20-1
J gene: TRBJ2-3

CDR3 protein: CASTRSVQGRNEQFF
V gene: TRBV2
J gene: TRBJ2-1

CDR3 protein: CASSPPGDAYSGANVLTF
V gene: TRBV7-9
J gene: TRBJ2-6

CDR3 protein: CASSIVRGRGNQPQHF
V gene: TRBV19
J gene: TRBJ1-5

CDR3 protein: CASSFQRGEQYF
V gene: TRBV6-2/TRBV6-3
J gene: TRBJ2-7

CDR3 protein: CASSTGGQGELFF
V gene: TRBV3-1/TRBV3-2
J gene: TRBJ2-2

CDR3 protein: CASTERGSGRNIQYF
V gene: TRBV28
J gene: TRBJ2-4

CDR3 protein: CASSPPDWPQETQYF
V gene: TRBV6-2/TRBV6-3
J gene: TRBJ2-5

CDR3 protein: CASSDLGTGANVLTF
V gene: TRBV2
J gene: TRBJ2-6

CDR3 protein: CASSIRTSGTSYNEQFF
V gene: TRBV19
J gene: TRBJ2-1

CDR3 protein: CSAPSNTQYF
V gene: TRBV20-1
J gene: TRBJ2-3

CDR3 protein: CASSLEGLAGGQGGDTQYF
V gene: TRBV27
J gene: TRBJ2-3

CDR3 protein: CASSKVGGTASYNEQFF
V gene: TRBV21-1
J gene: TRBJ2-1

CDR3 protein: CASSTGTGHNEQFF
V gene: TRBV7-3
J gene: TRBJ2-1

CDR3 protein: CASSIGGGWRADGAFF
V gene: TRBV19
J gene: TRBJ1-1

CDR3 protein: CAWSGFGVAEAFF
V gene: TRBV30
J gene: TRBJ1-1

CDR3 protein: CASSGTGGGRRRNQPQHF
V gene: TRBV19
J gene: TRBJ1-5

CDR3 protein: CASSLRDRGLSGANVLTF
V gene: TRBV7-3
J gene: TRBJ2-6

CDR3 protein: CSVGTVHTEAFF
V gene: TRBV29-1
J gene: TRBJ1-1

CDR3 protein: CASSRNTGNDYGYTF
V gene: TRBV5-1
J gene: TRBJ1-2

CDR3 protein: CASSLFGRGNEQFF
V gene: TRBV3-1/TRBV3-2
J gene: TRBJ2-1

CDR3 protein: CASTGQGDLASPLHF
V gene: TRBV9
J gene: TRBJ1-6

CDR3 protein: CASSDVVAGALEQYF
V gene: TRBV2
J gene: TRBJ2-7

CDR3 protein: CASARDGNQPQHF
V gene: TRBV10-1
J gene: TRBJ1-5

CDR3 protein: CASSRREETQYF
V gene: TRBV7-2
J gene: TRBJ2-5

CDR3 protein: CSASGGLPEAFF
V gene: TRBV20-1
J gene: TRBJ1-1

CDR3 protein: CASSINVRDQPQHF
V gene: TRBV27
J gene: TRBJ1-5

CDR3 protein: CASSLGAGGFTDTQYF
V gene: TRBV5-6
J gene: TRBJ2-3

CDR3 protein: CASSYGETEAFF
V gene: TRBV5-1
J gene: TRBJ1-1

CDR3 protein: CASSQGRGYSNQPQHF
V gene: TRBV6-2/TRBV6-3
J gene: TRBJ1-5